What follows are 7 T cell receptor beta chains derived from one specimen sequenced in a study of response to subunit inactivated influenza vaccine (dated by TCRdb to the late 2010s). Preparation of the library involved RT-PCR. The sequencer listed for this sample is Illumina HiSeq 2500. TCRdb handled the public reads itself, with Q25 trimming in fastp and clone calling in MiXCR, and kept productive beta chains. Records with the same CDR3 protein are collapsed into one entry carrying the most frequent genes and DNA. The sample yields more than 700,000 distinct CDR3 sequences; about 20% were counted once. The top ten clones comprise approximately 10% of the sample. Sequenced here: PBMCs from blood, sampled less than 6 days after vaccination. The receptors stem from a man aged 50 or older who received an inactivated influenza vaccine. Donor details come from another sample of the same person, matched by shared clones.

This clonotype was seen a few times. The gene calls are TRBV7-2 and TRBJ2-3; maybe TRBD2 (6 bases). The CDR3 has 15 amino acids. Germline V gene data show CDR1 as SGHTA and CDR2 as FQGNSA. Trimming removed 1 base at V and 3 bases at J, with 11 bases between. The CDR3 loop reads CASSLDGGGTDTQYF. The CDR3 DNA sequence: TGTGCCAGCAGCTTAGACGGAGGAGGGACAGATACGCAGTATTTT. Based on the CDR3 plus reference TRBV7-2 and TRBJ2-3, the full variable domain is GAGVSQSPSNKVTEKGKDVELRCDPISGHTALYWYRQSLGQGLEFLIYFQGNSAPDKSGLPSDRFSAERTGGSVSTLTIQRTQQEDSAVYLCASSLDGGGTDTQYFGPGTRLTVL.

This clonotype was detected only a few times. This chain uses TRBV24-1 with TRBJ1-2; a weak D match, TRBD1 (6 bases). V was shortened by 4 bases and J by 4 bases, with 12 bases between the two germline ends. Per germline, CDR1 KGHDR and CDR2 SFDVKD. The length of the CDR3 is 14 residues. CDR3 amino acids: CATSEQHRAYGYTF. CDR3 coding DNA: TGTGCCACCAGTGAACAACACAGGGCCTATGGCTACACCTTC.

V and J are TRBV5-1 and TRBJ2-7, with TRBD2 as a possible D gene (5 bases). Trimming removed 5 bases at V and 3 bases at J, with 12 bases between. CDR1 is SGHRS and CDR2 is YFSETQ in the germline V gene. The CDR3 consists of 13 residues. Here the CDR3 reads CASRRAGDYEQYF. The CDR3, as DNA: TGCGCCAGCAGACGCGCGGGTGACTACGAGCAGTACTTC.

The chain joins TRBV9 to TRBJ2-1; 7 bases are shared with TRBD2. Germline V gene data show CDR1 as SGDLS and CDR2 as YYNGEE. The CDR3 runs to 15 residues. J was trimmed by 5 bases and V by 0 bases; bases with no gene match: 5. The CDR3 sequence is CASSVVPSGNNEQFF. The CDR3 DNA reads TGTGCCAGCAGCGTAGTACCTAGCGGAAACAATGAGCAGTTCTTC.

Only a few counts were recorded for this clonotype. V and J are TRBV12-3 or TRBV12-4 and TRBJ1-4; D is possibly TRBD1 (6 bases). Trimming removed 5 bases from V and 8 bases from J, with 18 bases in between. The CDR3 sequence is 15 residues long. CDR3 sequence: CASSGATNQGEKLFF. The CDR3 region has the DNA TGTGCCAGCAGTGGGGCCACCAACCAGGGGGAAAAACTGTTTTTT.

The gene calls are TRBV12-3 or TRBV12-4 and TRBJ2-3, with TRBD2 matching over 7 bases. The CDR3 loop spans 15 amino acids. V shed 2 bases, J shed 2 bases, and the junction held 4 bases outside the gene matches. The CDR3 spells CASSLSGVVTDTQYF. In DNA, the CDR3 is TGTGCCAGCAGTTTAAGCGGGGTAGTCACAGATACGCAGTATTTT.

The chain couples TRBV7-9 to TRBJ2-5, with D uncertain. V was cut by 5 bases and J by 2 bases, with 15 bases left in between. Germline V CDR1 and CDR2: SEHNR, FQNEAQ (reference sequence). The CDR3 covers 15 residues. The CDR3, as DNA: TGTGCCAGCAGCCCCCTATTAAGGGTTCAAGAGACCCAGTACTTC. This sequence encodes CASSPLLRVQETQYF.